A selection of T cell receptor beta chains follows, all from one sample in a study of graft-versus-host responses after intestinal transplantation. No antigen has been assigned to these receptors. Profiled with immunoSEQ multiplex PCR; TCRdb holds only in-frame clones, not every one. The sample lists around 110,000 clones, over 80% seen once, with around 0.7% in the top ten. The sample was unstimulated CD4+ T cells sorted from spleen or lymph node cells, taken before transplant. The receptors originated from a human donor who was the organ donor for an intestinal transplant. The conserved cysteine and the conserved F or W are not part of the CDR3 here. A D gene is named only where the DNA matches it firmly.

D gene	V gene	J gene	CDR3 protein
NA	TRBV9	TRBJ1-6	ASSARESTSPLH
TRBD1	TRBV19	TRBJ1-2	ASSIWARGSGYT
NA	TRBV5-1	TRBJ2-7	ASSYGGGTSYEQY
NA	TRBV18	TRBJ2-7	ASSPSAHPSYEQY
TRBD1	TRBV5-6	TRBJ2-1	ASSDLGQGLNEQF
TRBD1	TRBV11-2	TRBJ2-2	ASSRGQTYTGELF
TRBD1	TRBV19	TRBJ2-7	ASSIFETGVYEQY
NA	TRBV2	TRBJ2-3	ASSAALGRWQY
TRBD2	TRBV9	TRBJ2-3	ASSAHYGGTDTQY
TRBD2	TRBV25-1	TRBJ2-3	ASGGLAGTTRATDTQY
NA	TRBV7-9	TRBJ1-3	ASSLDQGVSGNTIY
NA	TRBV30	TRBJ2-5	AWSVGGPETQY
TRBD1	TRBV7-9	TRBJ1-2	ASSLAGGNYGYT
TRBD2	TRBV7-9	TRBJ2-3	ASSLLYGTSRDTQY
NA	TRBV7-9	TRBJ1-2	ASNRAGREDGYT
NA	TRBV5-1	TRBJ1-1	ASSYQGNEGSEAF
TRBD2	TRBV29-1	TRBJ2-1	SVVVSGGGNEQF
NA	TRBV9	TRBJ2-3	ASSVAARTDTQY
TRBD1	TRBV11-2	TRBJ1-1	ASSWGDRVEAF
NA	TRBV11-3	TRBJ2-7	ASSLPGKTYEQY
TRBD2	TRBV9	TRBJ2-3	ASSVGGSGTDTQY
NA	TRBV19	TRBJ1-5	ASSILGLGQPQH
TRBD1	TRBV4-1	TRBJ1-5	ASSPGQGPRGNQPQH
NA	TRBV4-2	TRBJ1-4	ASSQDLRRKLF
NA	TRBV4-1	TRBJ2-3	ASSQAGPLSTDTQY
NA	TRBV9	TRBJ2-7	ASSLPGVREQY
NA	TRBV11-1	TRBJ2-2	ASSFRGPGELF
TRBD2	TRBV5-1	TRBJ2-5	ASSWGLALQETQY
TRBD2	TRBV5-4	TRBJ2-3	ASSLDLAGGFDTQY
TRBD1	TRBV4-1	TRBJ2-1	ASSQQAGTGIYNEQF
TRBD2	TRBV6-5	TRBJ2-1	ASSRSGSALGEQF
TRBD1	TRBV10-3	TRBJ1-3	ASRQGLDSGNTIY
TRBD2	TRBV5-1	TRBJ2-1	ASSSGSSGRANEQF
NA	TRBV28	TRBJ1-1	ASSPPGRLNTEAF
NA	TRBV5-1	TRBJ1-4	ASRTGFNEKLF
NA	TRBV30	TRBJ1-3	ACRLSHSGNTIY
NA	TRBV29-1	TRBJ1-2	SVADGSLNYGYT
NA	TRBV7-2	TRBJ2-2	ASSSAGGPGTGELF
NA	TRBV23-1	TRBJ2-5	ASSPGALQETQY
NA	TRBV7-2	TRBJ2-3	ASSSKESGYGRDTQY
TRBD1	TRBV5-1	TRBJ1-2	ASSLGRTGGYT
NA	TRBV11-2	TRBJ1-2	ASSQIRGGYT
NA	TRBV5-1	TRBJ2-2	ASSSGSTGELF
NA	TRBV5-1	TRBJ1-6	ASSLVLQSSSYNSPLH
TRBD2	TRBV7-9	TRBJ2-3	ASTLTSGSDTQY
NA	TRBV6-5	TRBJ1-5	ASSYSRQGNQPQH
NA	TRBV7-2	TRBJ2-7	ASSLSRRQPYEQY
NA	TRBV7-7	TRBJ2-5	ASSLGSRVETQY
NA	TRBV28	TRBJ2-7	ASSPSPVRYEQY
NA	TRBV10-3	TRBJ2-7	AIRRGDEQY
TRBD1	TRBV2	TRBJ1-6	ASRVDRVGDSPLH
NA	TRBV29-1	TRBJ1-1	SVERGNTEAF
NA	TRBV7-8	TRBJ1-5	ASSLISRPQH
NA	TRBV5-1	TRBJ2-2	ASSLAGLDTGELF